This T cell receptor (beta chain) was identified in a study of graft-versus-host responses after intestinal transplantation. Overall study: Each of the recipients got a multivisceral, liver-intestinal, or isolated intestinal transplant. Every one of the recipients received anti-thymocyte globulin induction and afterwards took tacrolimus and steroids for around three years.

The germline V and J ends were trimmed by 4 bases and 3 bases, with 13 bases remaining between them. Germline-derived CDR1 and CDR2 are SGHRS and YFSETQ. The CDR3 extends over 14 amino acids. Some clones are missing from TCRdb's copy, which holds only in-frame ones; the method was immunoSEQ multiplex PCR. The sample lists tens of thousands of clones; roughly 89% were seen once. A note on this clone: Its cognate antigen is unknown.

General study results and limits: Detected in recipient marrow were GvH clones, some of which were first observed in ileum or blood. Circulating GvH clone levels at their peak were associated with HvG declines (early post-transplant).

The clonotype originates from a human donor who received an intestinal transplant. The chain couples TRBV5-1 to TRBJ1-1; D gene unclear. This specimen consisted of unstimulated CD4+ T cells sorted from spleen or lymph node cells, obtained before intestinal transplant. The CDR3 DNA is TGCGCCAGCAGCCCGGGAAGCGGGGACACTGAAGCTTTCTTT. It codes for CASSPGSGDTEAFF.